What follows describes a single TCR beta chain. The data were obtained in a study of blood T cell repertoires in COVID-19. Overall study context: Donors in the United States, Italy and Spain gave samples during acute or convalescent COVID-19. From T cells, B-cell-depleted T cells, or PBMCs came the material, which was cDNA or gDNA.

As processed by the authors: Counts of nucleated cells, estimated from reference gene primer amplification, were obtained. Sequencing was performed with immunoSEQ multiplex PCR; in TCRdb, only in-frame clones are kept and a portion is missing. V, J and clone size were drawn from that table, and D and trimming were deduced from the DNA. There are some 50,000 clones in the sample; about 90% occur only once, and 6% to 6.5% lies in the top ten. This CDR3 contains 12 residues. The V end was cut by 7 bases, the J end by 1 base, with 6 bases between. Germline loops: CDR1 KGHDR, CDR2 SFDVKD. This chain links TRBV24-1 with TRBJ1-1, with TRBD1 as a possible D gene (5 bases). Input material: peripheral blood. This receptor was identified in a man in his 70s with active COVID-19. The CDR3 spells CATRGPNTEAFF. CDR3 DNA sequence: TGTGCCACCAGGGGGCCGAACACTGAAGCTTTCTTT.